The 27 T cell receptor beta chains below were found in one sample sequenced in a study of CD8 T cells in ankylosing spondylitis (dated by TCRdb to about 2017). Their antigens are not known. Libraries were made using 5' RACE. TCRdb shows the sequencer as Illumina HiSeq 2500. Using fastp at Q25 and MiXCR, TCRdb reprocessed the public reads and kept productive beta chains. Rows are combined by CDR3 protein, so each entry shows the most common genes and DNA. This sample gives around 490,000 distinct CDR3 sequences in total; approximately 5% of them show up just once. Together, the top ten hold around 3.6% of the sample. What the study reported, not specific to this receptor: A TCR beta motif of several highly homologous amino acid variants appeared characteristic of blood from ankylosing spondylitis patients.

Sample: blood, either unsorted or a sorted T cell fraction (not recorded which). Every receptor here comes from a male donor with ankylosing spondylitis.

This clonotype was counted ten times or more. The rearrangement uses TRBV5-1 and TRBJ2-3, with 10 bases aligning to TRBD1. CDR3 length: 15 residues. Germline CDR1 and CDR2: SGHRS and YFSETQ. V shed 2 bases, J shed 3 bases, and the junction held 3 bases outside the gene matches. CDR3 sequence reads: CASSFRDRGTDTQYF. CDR3 DNA: TGCGCCAGCAGCTTTCGGGACAGGGGTACAGATACGCAGTATTTT.

This clonotype was recorded at least ten times. The chain recombines TRBV7-9 with TRBJ2-7, with 8 bases identical to TRBD2. Germline assignment: CDR1 SEHNR and CDR2 FQNEAQ (reference sequence). The CDR3 sequence is 16 residues long. The trim removed 4 bases at V and 5 bases at J, leaving 13 bases unmatched. The CDR3 is CASSSRREGPLNEQYF. The CDR3 nucleotides read TGTGCCAGCAGCTCACGTCGGGAGGGCCCTTTGAACGAGCAGTACTTC.

This clonotype was recorded many times. The chain combines TRBV12-3 or TRBV12-4 with TRBJ1-2; possible D gene TRBD1, 5 bases. The length of the CDR3 is 15 residues. The germline V and J ends were trimmed by 6 bases and 2 bases, with 16 bases remaining between them. CDR3 nucleotide sequence: TGTGCCAGCAGCCTTAGGTGGGGCCCCAACTATGGCTACACCTTC. It encodes CASSLRWGPNYGYTF.

This clonotype was detected many times. The CDR3 DNA reads TGCGCCAGCAGCCCCTCCGGACACTTGGGCTATGGCTACACCTTC. This sequence encodes CASSPSGHLGYGYTF. The rearrangement links TRBV4-1 to TRBJ1-2; D might be TRBD1 (5 bases). The CDR3 consists of 15 residues. Germline V gene sequence: CDR1 MGHRA, CDR2 YSYEKL. V shed 4 bases and J shed 4 bases, with 16 bases lying between them.

This clonotype has ten or more counts. This chain links TRBV6-4 with TRBJ2-2, with a tentative D call TRBD1 (5 bases). V was trimmed by 6 bases and J by 1 base, leaving 9 bases between them. Germline V gene lookup returns CDR1 MRHNA and CDR2 SNTAGT. The CDR3 is 14 amino acids. CDR3 nucleotide sequence: TGTGCCAGCAGACTTACAGGGAACACCGGGGAGCTGTTTTTT. It codes for CASRLTGNTGELFF.

The CDR3 DNA reads TGTGCCAGCAGCCGAGTCGGGACAGTTCTCTACGAGCAGTACTTC. This codes for CASSRVGTVLYEQYF. The V call is TRBV28, the J call TRBJ2-7; TRBD1 matches 7 bases. The junction had 11 bases not matched to a gene; V was cut back by 6 bases and J by 3 bases. The CDR3 totals 15 residues. The germline V gene has CDR1 MDHEN and CDR2 SYDVKM.

This clonotype was found many times. This chain connects TRBV6-2 or TRBV6-3 to TRBJ2-7; weak D call: TRBD1 (6 bases). V was trimmed by 6 bases and J by 2 bases, leaving 17 bases between them. CDR3 size: 15 residues. Germline CDR1 and CDR2: MNHEY and SVGEGT. The CDR3 is CASSNPTGTPYEQYF. CDR3 in DNA: TGTGCCAGCAGCAATCCAACCGGGACACCCTACGAGCAGTACTTC.

This clonotype has ten or more counts. V gene TRBV6-1 combines with J gene TRBJ1-2, with D perhaps TRBD1 (6 bases). The germline V gene has CDR1 MNHNS and CDR2 SASEGT. The CDR3 has 14 amino acids. The V and J ends lost 2 bases and 11 bases respectively, with 18 bases between them. In DNA form, the CDR3 reads TGTGCCAGCAGTGAATCCGGGACAAGTGGATTTTACACCTTC. It yields the protein CASSESGTSGFYTF.

This clonotype was detected many times. The chain joins TRBV29-1 to TRBJ2-7, with D unclear. Per germline, CDR1 SQVTM and CDR2 ANQGSEA. The CDR3 is 12 amino acids. Trimming took off 7 bases at V and 2 bases at J, with 12 bases between the two ends. The CDR3 loop reads CSAKNGPYEQYF. The CDR3 DNA reads TGCAGCGCGAAAAATGGGCCCTACGAGCAGTACTTC.

V and J are TRBV6-1 and TRBJ2-2; D remains ambiguous. Germline assignment: CDR1 MNHNS and CDR2 SASEGT. V was shortened by 6 bases and J by 4 bases, with 12 bases between the two germline ends. CDR3 size: 14 residues. Written as DNA, the CDR3 is TGTGCCAGCAGGCCATACTTGAGCACCGGGGAGCTGTTTTTT. It codes for CASRPYLSTGELFF.

This clonotype was recorded at least ten times. J is TRBJ2-4 and V is TRBV6-5; D is undetermined. V was pared by 0 bases and J by 6 bases, with 12 bases between. The germline V gene has CDR1 MNHEY and CDR2 SVGAGI. CDR3 length: 15 amino acids. CDR3 amino acids: CASSYSRNYGNIQYF. CDR3 nucleotides: TGTGCCAGCAGTTACTCGAGGAACTACGGAAACATTCAGTACTTC.

The CDR3 nucleotides are TGTGCCAGCTCACCGCAGGGGGCCGCGAACTACGAGCAGTACTTC. This gives the protein CASSPQGAANYEQYF. The J gene is TRBJ2-7, the V gene TRBV18; the match to TRBD1 covers 8 bases. With 3 bases clipped from V and 3 bases from J, the junction kept 7 bases outside the gene matches. Germline V lookup: CDR1 KGHSH, CDR2 LQKENI. This CDR3 region has 15 residues.

This clonotype was observed at least ten times. The genes are TRBV27 and TRBJ2-3; maybe TRBD1 (5 bases). V lost 5 bases and J 0 bases, leaving 9 bases between the germline ends. Germline lookup yields CDR1 MNHEY and CDR2 SMNVEV (reference sequence). This CDR3 spans 14 amino acids. The CDR3 region is CASSRTPSTDTQYF. DNA of the CDR3: TGTGCCAGCAGTAGGACACCCAGCACAGATACGCAGTATTTT.

This clonotype has at least ten counts. The junction departs from the called germline gene at one end, perhaps through a read error. V gene TRBV7-7 combines with J gene TRBJ2-2; D ambiguous. Germline V gene data show CDR1 as SSHAT and CDR2 as FNYEAQ (reference sequence). This CDR3 contains 16 residues. The CDR3, as DNA: TGTGCTAGCAGCCTACTGGGAAAGCAGAACACCGGGGAGCTGTTTTTT. It codes for CASSLLGKQNTGELFF.

The CDR3 nucleotides read TGCAGCGCCAACCAGGGGGACCAAGAGACCCAGTACTTC. This codes for CSANQGDQETQYF. The chain uses TRBV29-1 and TRBJ2-5; 7 bases match TRBD1. This CDR3 is built from 13 residues. The germline CDR1 and CDR2 sequences are SQVTM and ANQGSEA. V was pared by 7 bases and J by 0 bases, with 5 bases of the junction left unmatched. Full variable domain (missing parts from reference TRBV29-1 and TRBJ2-5): SAVISQKPSRDICQRGTSLTIQCQVDSQVTMMFWYRQQPGQSLTLIATANQGSEATYESGFVIDKFPISRPNLTFSTLTVSNMSPEDSSIYLCSANQGDQETQYFGPGTRLLVL.

This clonotype was observed at least ten times. The chain couples TRBV20-1 to TRBJ2-5; D is unresolved. Germline CDR1 reads DFQATT; CDR2 reads SNEGSKA (reference sequence). V was cut by 2 bases and J by 5 bases, with 9 bases left in between. This CDR3 comprises 12 residues. The CDR3, as DNA: TGCAGTGCTAGAATATCAGTGGAGACCCAGTACTTC. It translates to CSARISVETQYF.

The rearrangement links TRBV5-1 to TRBJ2-2; 10 positions agree with TRBD1. V lost 4 bases, J lost 7 bases, and 13 bases stayed unmatched. This CDR3 has 17 residues. CDR1 and CDR2 from the germline V gene are SGHRS and YFSETQ. The DNA for the CDR3 is TGCGCCAGCAGCGATTCTCCGGGACAGGGGCTCGGCGGGGAGCTGTTTTTT. Translation: CASSDSPGQGLGGELFF.

This clonotype was found many times. A read error may produce the germline difference seen at one junction end. This chain connects TRBV20-1 to TRBJ1-2; 10 bases map to TRBD1. The germline V gene encodes CDR1 DFQATT and CDR2 SNEGSKA (reference sequence). The CDR3 consists of 12 residues. The CDR3 DNA reads TGCAGTGCTAGAGATAAGGGGACAGGGGCTCTCTTC. Translation gives CSARDKGTGALF.

There are many counts of this clonotype. The chain is built from TRBV7-2 and TRBJ2-3; 8 positions match TRBD1. V lost 5 bases to trimming and J lost 0 bases; unmatched junction nucleotides: 4. The CDR3 totals 15 residues. Germline CDR1 SGHTA, CDR2 FQGNSA. This chain's CDR3 is CASSPDRVSTDTQYF. The CDR3 DNA is TGTGCCAGCAGCCCGGACAGGGTAAGCACAGATACGCAGTATTTT.

This clonotype was counted only a few times. The V gene is TRBV20-1, the J gene TRBJ1-2; a possible D gene is TRBD1 (6 bases). Between the trimmed V and J ends, which lost 3 bases and 4 bases, there was a span of 15 bases. The CDR3 loop spans 14 amino acids. CDR1 is DFQATT and CDR2 is SNEGSKA in the germline V gene (reference sequence). The CDR3 sequence is CSASPKGGSYGYTF. In nucleotides, the CDR3 is TGCAGTGCTAGCCCGAAAGGGGGGAGCTATGGCTACACCTTC.

This clonotype was counted at least ten times. The rearrangement links TRBV4-3 to TRBJ1-1, with 9 nucleotides matching TRBD1. The germline gives CDR1 LGHNA, CDR2 YSLEER. The CDR3 contains 15 residues. V was clipped by 4 bases and J by 1 base; unmatched bases: 4. CDR3 bases: TGCGCCAGCAGCCGAGTGGACAGGGGGAACACTGAAGCTTTCTTT. Protein sequence: CASSRVDRGNTEAFF.

This clonotype came up a few times. The chain carries TRBV6-1 and TRBJ2-2; tentatively, D is TRBD1 (5 bases). V lost 6 bases to trimming and J lost 0 bases, with 14 bases between them. The CDR3 runs 16 residues. CDR1 and CDR2 (germline): MNHNS, SASEGT. The CDR3 sequence is CASSWGRPANTGELFF. The CDR3 DNA reads as TGTGCCAGCAGCTGGGGCAGGCCCGCGAACACCGGGGAGCTGTTTTTT.

This clonotype was seen ten or more times. This sequence joins TRBV5-1 and TRBJ1-4; tentative D call: TRBD1 (5 bases). The V and J ends lost 0 bases and 3 bases respectively, with 9 bases between them. Germline CDR1 reads SGHRS; CDR2 reads YFSETQ. The CDR3 length is 15 residues. The CDR3 region has the DNA TGCGCCAGCAGCTTGGGAGGGGAGCCTAATGAAAAACTGTTTTTT. Translated: CASSLGGEPNEKLFF.

There are many counts of this clonotype. The chain links TRBV4-3 to TRBJ1-4; 7 nucleotides match TRBD1. CDR1 LGHNA and CDR2 YSLEER come from the germline V gene. The CDR3 covers 18 residues. J was trimmed by 3 bases and V by 1 base; bases with no gene match: 11. The CDR3 loop reads CASSQVFRGEVANEKLFF. CDR3 coding DNA: TGCGCCAGCAGCCAAGTTTTCAGGGGGGAGGTTGCTAATGAAAAACTGTTTTTT.

Details on this clonotype: A read error is possible here, since a much larger clone lies one base away. This chain joins TRBV5-5 and TRBJ2-1, with D possibly being TRBD1 or TRBD2 (6 bases each). Germline V gives CDR1 SGHKS, CDR2 YYEKEE (reference sequence). The CDR3 has 18 amino acids. Trimming removed 4 bases at V and 4 bases at J, with 24 bases between. The CDR3 spells CASSMGRRGELRYNEQFF. Here the CDR3 DNA reads TGTGCCAGCAGCATGGGGCGGAGGGGGGAGCTGAGGTACAATGAGCAGTTCTTC.

This clonotype was picked up many times. The chain is built from TRBV18 and TRBJ2-1; no definite D call. Germline V gene data show CDR1 as KGHSH and CDR2 as LQKENI. The length of the CDR3 is 13 residues. V was pared by 2 bases and J by 7 bases, with 9 bases between. CDR3 protein: CASSPDQVNEQFF. CDR3 nucleotides: TGTGCCAGCTCACCAGATCAGGTTAATGAGCAGTTCTTC.

This clonotype was observed a handful of times. The rearrangement uses TRBV21-1 and TRBJ2-3; whether TRBD1, the table's D call, matches the DNA was not checked. TRBV21-1 is noted as a pseudogene. The CDR3 covers 20 residues. The CDR3 loop is CASSTLGQGEAGDPTDTQYF. The CDR3 DNA reads TGTGCCAGCAGCACACTGGGACAGGGAGAAGCGGGAGACCCCACAGATACGCAGTATTTT.